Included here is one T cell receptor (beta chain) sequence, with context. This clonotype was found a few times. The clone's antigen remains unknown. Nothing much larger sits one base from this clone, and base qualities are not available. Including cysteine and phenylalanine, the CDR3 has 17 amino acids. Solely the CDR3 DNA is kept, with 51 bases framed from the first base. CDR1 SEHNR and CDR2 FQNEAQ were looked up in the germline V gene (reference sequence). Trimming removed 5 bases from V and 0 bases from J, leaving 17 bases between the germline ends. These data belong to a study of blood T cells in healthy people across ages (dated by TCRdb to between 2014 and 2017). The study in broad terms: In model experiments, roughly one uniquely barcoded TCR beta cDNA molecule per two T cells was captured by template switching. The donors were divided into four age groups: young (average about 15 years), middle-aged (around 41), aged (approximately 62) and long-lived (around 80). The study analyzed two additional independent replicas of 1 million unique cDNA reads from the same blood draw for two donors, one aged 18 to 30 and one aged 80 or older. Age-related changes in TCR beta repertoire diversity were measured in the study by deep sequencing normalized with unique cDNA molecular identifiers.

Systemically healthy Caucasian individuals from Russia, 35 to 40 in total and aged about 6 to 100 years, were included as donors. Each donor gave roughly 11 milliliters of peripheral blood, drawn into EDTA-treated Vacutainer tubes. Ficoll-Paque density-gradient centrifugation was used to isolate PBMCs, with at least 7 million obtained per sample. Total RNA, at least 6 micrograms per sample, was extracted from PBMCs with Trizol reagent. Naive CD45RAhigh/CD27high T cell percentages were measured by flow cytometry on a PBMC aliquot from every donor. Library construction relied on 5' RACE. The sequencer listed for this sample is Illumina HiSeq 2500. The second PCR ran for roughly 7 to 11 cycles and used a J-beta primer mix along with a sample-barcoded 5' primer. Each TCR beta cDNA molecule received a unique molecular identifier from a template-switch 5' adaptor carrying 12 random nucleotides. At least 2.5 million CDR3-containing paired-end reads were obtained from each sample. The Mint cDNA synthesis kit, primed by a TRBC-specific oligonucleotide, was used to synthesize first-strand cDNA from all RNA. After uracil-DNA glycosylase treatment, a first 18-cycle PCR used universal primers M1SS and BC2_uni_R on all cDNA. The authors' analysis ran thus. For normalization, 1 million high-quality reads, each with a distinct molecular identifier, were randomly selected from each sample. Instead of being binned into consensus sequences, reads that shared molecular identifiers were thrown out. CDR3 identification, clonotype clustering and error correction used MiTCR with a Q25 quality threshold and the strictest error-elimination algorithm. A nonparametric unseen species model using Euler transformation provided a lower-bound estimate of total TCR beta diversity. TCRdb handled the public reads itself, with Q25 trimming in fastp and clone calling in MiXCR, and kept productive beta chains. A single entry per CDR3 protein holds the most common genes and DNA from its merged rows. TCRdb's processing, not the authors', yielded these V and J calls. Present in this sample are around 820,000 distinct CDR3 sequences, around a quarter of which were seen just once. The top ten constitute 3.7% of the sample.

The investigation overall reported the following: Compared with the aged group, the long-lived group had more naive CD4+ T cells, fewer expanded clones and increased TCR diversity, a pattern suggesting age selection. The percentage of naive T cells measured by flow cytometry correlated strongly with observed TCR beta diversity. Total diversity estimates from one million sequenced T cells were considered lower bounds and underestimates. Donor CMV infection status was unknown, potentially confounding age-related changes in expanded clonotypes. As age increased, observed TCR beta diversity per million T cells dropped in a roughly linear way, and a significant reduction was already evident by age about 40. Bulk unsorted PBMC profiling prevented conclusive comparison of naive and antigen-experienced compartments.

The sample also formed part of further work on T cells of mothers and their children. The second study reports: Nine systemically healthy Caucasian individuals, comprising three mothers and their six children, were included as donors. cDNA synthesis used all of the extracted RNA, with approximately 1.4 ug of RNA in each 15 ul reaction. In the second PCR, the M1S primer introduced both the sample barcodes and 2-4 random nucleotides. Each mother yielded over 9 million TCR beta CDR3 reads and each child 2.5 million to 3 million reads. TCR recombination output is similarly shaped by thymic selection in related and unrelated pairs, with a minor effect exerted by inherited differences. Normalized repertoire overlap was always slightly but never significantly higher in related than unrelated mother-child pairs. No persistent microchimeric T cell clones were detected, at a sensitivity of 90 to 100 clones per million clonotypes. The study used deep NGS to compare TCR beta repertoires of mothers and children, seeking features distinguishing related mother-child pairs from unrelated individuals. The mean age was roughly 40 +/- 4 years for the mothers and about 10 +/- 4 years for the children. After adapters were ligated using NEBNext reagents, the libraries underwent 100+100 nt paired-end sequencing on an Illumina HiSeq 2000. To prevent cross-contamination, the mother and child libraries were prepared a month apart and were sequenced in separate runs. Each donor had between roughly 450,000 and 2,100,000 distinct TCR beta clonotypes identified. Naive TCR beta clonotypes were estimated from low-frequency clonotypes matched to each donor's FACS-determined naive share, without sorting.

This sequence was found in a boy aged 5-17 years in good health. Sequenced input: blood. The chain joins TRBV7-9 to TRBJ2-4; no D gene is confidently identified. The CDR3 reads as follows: CASSPANGRLAKNIQYF. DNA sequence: TGTGCCAGCAGCCCTGCGAACGGAAGACTAGCCAAAAACATTCAGTACTTC.